This section outlines one TCR beta chain sequence together with its context. Its antigen remains unidentified. Per the germline V gene, CDR1 is SNHLY and CDR2 is FYNNEI. This CDR3 is 15 amino acids long. V lost 3 bases and J lost 6, with 12 bases in between. The treatment here: about 20 received Ad26.COV2.S at low or high dose, single or two shots; roughly 5 received placebo; per-sample allocation not given. Specimen acquisition occurred on day 63 following the initial vaccine or placebo injection. The protocol was immunoSEQ multiplex PCR, while the TCRdb copy is restricted to in-frame clones and leaves out a portion. This sample has around 500,000 clones, with 80% to 90% found just once. The sample originates from a study of Ad26.COV2.S vaccination and SARS-CoV-2 variants. Study background: As a participant in COV1001, the donor was in the Ad26.COV2.S trial arm. Once, or twice with 56 days between doses, Ad26.COV2.S was given intramuscularly. Points from the study as a whole: Vaccinees reportedly had broad spike-specific CD8+ and CD4+ T cell responses.

The sample here was peripheral blood, taken in a trial of Ad26.COV2.S vaccine versus placebo. This sequence originates from a person aged 18 to 59 who received the Ad26.COV2.S COVID-19 vaccine or a placebo. The chain carries TRBV2 and TRBJ1-6; the D is unclear. The CDR3 sequence is CASSDGGRSNSPLHF. CDR3 coding DNA: TGTGCCAGCAGTGATGGCGGCCGGAGTAATTCACCCCTCCACTTT. The full variable domain, completed using reference TRBV2 and TRBJ1-6, is EPEVTQTPSHQVTQMGQEVILRCVPISNHLYFYWYRQILGQKVEFLVSFYNNEISEKSEIFDDQFSVERPDGSNFTLKIRSTKLEDSAMYFCASSDGGRSNSPLHFGNGTRLTVT.